The present T cell receptor beta chain was sequenced within a study of T cells in narcolepsy. Overall study context: Patients with NT1 or NT2 and healthy control donors were enrolled.

Study-wide findings and caveats: Autoreactive clonotypes reportedly recurred in blood of same and different patients, not controls. Autoreactive HCRT-specific and TRIB2-specific clonotypes were marked in same-patient CSF-versus-blood CD4+ comparisons. In some patient and control memory CD4+ samples, autoreactive clones were absent.

Regarding this clone: The target antigen is unknown.

The repertoire was sequenced with immunoSEQ multiplex PCR; TCRdb's copy has only in-frame clones and lacks some. The sample lists roughly 13,000 clones; about 89% were seen once. Germline-derived CDR1 and CDR2 are SGHDT and YYEEEE. Trimming at V came to 1 base and at J to 3 bases, leaving 3 bases not matched to a gene. CDR3 length: 15 residues. The specimen sequenced was CD45RA- memory CD4+ T cells from PBMCs. This chain joins TRBV5-6 and TRBJ2-2; TRBD1 agrees at 7 bases. The TCR comes from a human donor with narcolepsy. Here the CDR3 reads CASSLTGVYTGELFF. DNA for the CDR3: TGTGCCAGCAGCTTGACAGGGGTTTACACCGGGGAGCTGTTTTTT.